The 8 T cell receptor beta chains listed next were all sequenced from one sample in a study of T-cell reconstitution after alpha-beta-depleted transplantation in children. A library of TCRbeta sequences, prepared with unique molecular identifiers, was generated. Via MiXCR, TCRdb re-called the PCR reads, giving one row per CDR3 protein. Among about 270,000 distinct CDR3 sequences, approximately 9.6% were seen once, and the ten largest hold 10%. Sample: PBMCs from the stem cell graft donor, taken from the stem cell graft. The origin of the receptors is a human donor who donated a stem cell graft to a child with SCID.

This clonotype showed up just a few times. The V call is TRBV3-1, the J call TRBJ2-1, with unresolved D. V was pared by 4 bases and J by 8 bases, with 12 bases between. The CDR3 covers 13 residues. Looked up from germline, CDR1 is LGHDT and CDR2 is YNNKEL (reference sequence). The CDR3 reads CASSLRSTHEQFF. The CDR3, as DNA: TGTGCCAGCAGCCTCCGATCTACCCATGAGCAGTTCTTC.

This clonotype has just a few counts. The V gene is TRBV2, the J gene TRBJ2-1, with 10 bases matching TRBD2. The germline V gene encodes CDR1 SNHLY and CDR2 FYNNEI. This CDR3 region has 18 residues. With V trimmed by 3 bases and J by 0 bases, 8 bases remained unmatched. CDR3 in DNA: TGTGCCAGCAGTGACCAAGCTAGCGGGGGACCCTCCTACAATGAGCAGTTCTTC. It specifies CASSDQASGGPSYNEQFF.

This clonotype was observed at least ten times. The genes are TRBV7-9 and TRBJ2-7; 7 nucleotides agree with TRBD1. The CDR3 runs 14 residues. Germline lookup yields CDR1 SEHNR and CDR2 FQNEAQ (reference sequence). With V trimmed by 6 bases and J by 3 bases, 8 bases remained unmatched. The CDR3 sequence: CASRRQGLGYEQYF. In DNA, the CDR3 is TGTGCCAGCAGGAGACAGGGTTTGGGCTACGAGCAGTACTTC. Looking up the rest from reference TRBV7-9 and TRBJ2-7 gives the full variable domain: DTGVSQNPRHKITKRGQNVTFRCDPISEHNRLYWYRQTLGQGPEFLTYFQNEAQLEKSRLLSDRFSAERPKGSFSTLEIQRTEQGDSAMYLCASRRQGLGYEQYFGPGTRLTVT.

A few counts support this clonotype. This chain joins TRBV20-1 and TRBJ1-1; D not resolved. The V end was cut by 0 bases, the J end by 1 base, with 15 bases between. The V gene's germline CDR1 is DFQATT and CDR2 SNEGSKA (reference sequence). The CDR3 extends over 16 amino acids. For the CDR3, the DNA is TGCAGTGCTAGAGATTCCGGGCGAACCAGGAACACTGAAGCTTTCTTT. It encodes CSARDSGRTRNTEAFF.

This clonotype was detected ten times or more. The chain is built from TRBV25-1 and TRBJ1-3; D not resolved. The CDR3 is 13 residues long. Germline assignment: CDR1 MGHDK and CDR2 SYGVNS. Trimming took off 2 bases at V and 4 bases at J, with 6 bases between the two ends. The CDR3 region is CASSEVAGNTIYF. DNA of the CDR3: TGTGCCAGCAGTGAAGTTGCAGGAAACACCATATATTTT. Combining the CDR3 with reference TRBV25-1 and TRBJ1-3 gives the whole variable domain EADIYQTPRYLVIGTGKKITLECSQTMGHDKMYWYQQDPGMELHLIHYSYGVNSTEKGDLSSESTVSRIRTEHFPLTLESARPSHTSQYLCASSEVAGNTIYFGEGSWLTVV.

The sample holds many counts of this clonotype. The V gene is TRBV29-1, the J gene TRBJ2-1; 8 positions agree with TRBD1. The CDR3 is made up of 13 amino acids. V lost 3 bases, J lost 7 bases, and 5 bases stayed unmatched. From germline, CDR1 is SQVTM and CDR2 ANQGSEA. The CDR3 sequence is CSVDGQGGNEQFF. The CDR3 nucleotides read TGCAGCGTTGACGGACAGGGCGGTAATGAGCAGTTCTTC.

J is TRBJ2-1 and V is TRBV5-6; maybe TRBD2 (5 bases). Trimming removed 8 bases at V and 4 bases at J, with 19 bases between. Germline loops: CDR1 SGHDT, CDR2 YYEEEE. This CDR3 contains 15 residues. The CDR3 spells CASTLADLPYNEQFF. As DNA, the CDR3 is TGTGCCAGTACGCTAGCAGACCTGCCGTACAATGAGCAGTTCTTC.

The chain joins TRBV11-3 to TRBJ2-2, with D perhaps matching TRBD2 (6 bases). In germline, CDR1 is SGHNT, CDR2 YENEEA. This CDR3 spans 15 amino acids. The V end was cut by 5 bases, the J end by 5 bases, with 15 bases between. CDR3 bases: TGTGCCAGCAGCCGGGCTGGCGGGGTTACCGGGGAGCTGTTTTTT. This gives the protein CASSRAGGVTGELFF.